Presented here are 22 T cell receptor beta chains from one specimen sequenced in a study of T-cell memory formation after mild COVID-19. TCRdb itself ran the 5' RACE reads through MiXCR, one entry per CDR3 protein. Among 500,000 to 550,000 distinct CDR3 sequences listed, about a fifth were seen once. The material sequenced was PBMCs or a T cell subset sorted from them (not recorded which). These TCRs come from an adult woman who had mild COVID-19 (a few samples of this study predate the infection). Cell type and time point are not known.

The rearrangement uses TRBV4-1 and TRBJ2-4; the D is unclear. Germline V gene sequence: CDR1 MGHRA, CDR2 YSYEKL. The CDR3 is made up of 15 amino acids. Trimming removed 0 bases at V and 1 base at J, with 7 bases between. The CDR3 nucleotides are TGCGCCAGCAGCCAAGATAGACCGGCCAAAAACATTCAGTACTTC. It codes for CASSQDRPAKNIQYF.

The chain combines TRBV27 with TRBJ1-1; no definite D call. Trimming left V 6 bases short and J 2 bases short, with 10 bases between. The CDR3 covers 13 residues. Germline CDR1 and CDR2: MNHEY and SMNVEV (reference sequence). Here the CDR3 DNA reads TGTGCCAGCAGGATACAGAGTAACACTGAAGCTTTCTTT. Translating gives CASRIQSNTEAFF.

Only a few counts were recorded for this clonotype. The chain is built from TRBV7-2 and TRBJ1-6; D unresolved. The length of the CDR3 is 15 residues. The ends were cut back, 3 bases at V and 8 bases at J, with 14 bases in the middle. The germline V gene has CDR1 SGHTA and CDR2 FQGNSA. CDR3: CASSFSGIFDSPLHF. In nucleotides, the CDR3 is TGTGCCAGCAGCTTTTCCGGAATCTTTGATTCACCCCTCCACTTT.

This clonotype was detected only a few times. The CDR3 nucleotides read TGTGCCAGCAGTTCACGCCGTCCCCCGACTAGCCCCGGGAGATATGGCACCGGGGAGCTGTTTTTT. This encodes CASSSRRPPTSPGRYGTGELFF. V gene TRBV12-3 or TRBV12-4 combines with J gene TRBJ2-2; 7 positions match TRBD2. The CDR3 is made up of 22 amino acids. The junction had 27 bases not matched to a gene; V was cut back by 4 bases and J by 4 bases.

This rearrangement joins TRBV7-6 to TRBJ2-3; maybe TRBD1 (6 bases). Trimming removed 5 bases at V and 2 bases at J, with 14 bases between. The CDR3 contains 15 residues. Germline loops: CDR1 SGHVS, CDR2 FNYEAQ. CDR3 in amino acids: CASSRLGADTDTQYF. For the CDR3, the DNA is TGTGCCAGCAGCCGATTGGGGGCAGACACAGATACGCAGTATTTT.

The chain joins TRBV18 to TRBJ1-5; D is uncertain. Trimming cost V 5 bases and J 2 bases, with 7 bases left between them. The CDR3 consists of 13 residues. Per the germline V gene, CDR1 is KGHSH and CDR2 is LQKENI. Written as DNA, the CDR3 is TGTGCCAGCTCAGCGGAGGGCAATCAGCCCCAGCATTTT. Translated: CASSAEGNQPQHF.

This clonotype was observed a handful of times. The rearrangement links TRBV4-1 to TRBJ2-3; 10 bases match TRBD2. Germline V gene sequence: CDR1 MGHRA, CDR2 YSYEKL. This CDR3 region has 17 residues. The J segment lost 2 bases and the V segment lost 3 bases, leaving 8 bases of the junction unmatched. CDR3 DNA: TGCGCCAGCAGCCAGACGATAGCGGGGGGAAACACAGATACGCAGTATTTT. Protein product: CASSQTIAGGNTDTQYF.

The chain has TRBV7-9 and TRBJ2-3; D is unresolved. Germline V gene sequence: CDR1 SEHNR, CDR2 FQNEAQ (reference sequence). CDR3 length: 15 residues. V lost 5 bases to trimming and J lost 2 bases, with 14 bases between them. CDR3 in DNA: TGTGCCAGCAGCCGTACCACATTTGCCACAGATACGCAGTATTTT. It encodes CASSRTTFATDTQYF. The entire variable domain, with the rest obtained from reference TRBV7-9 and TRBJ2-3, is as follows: DTGVSQNPRHKITKRGQNVTFRCDPISEHNRLYWYRQTLGQGPEFLTYFQNEAQLEKSRLLSDRFSAERPKGSFSTLEIQRTEQGDSAMYLCASSRTTFATDTQYFGPGTRLTVL.

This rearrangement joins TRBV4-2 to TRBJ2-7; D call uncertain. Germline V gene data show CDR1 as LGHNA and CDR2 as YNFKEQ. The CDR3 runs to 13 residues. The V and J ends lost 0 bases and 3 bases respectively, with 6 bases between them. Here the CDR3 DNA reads TGTGCCAGCAGCCAAGAGACCCTCTACGAGCAGTACTTC. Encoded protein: CASSQETLYEQYF.

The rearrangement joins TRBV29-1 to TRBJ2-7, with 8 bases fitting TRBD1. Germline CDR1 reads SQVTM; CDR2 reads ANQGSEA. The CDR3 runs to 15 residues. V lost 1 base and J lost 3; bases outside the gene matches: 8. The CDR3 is CSVEVSETGVYEQYF. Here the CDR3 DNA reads TGCAGCGTTGAAGTGTCAGAGACAGGGGTCTACGAGCAGTACTTC.

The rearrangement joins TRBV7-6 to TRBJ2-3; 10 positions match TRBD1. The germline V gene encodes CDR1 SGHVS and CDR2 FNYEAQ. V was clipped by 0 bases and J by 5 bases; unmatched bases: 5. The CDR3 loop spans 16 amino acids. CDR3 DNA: TGTGCCAGCAGCTTAGCGAGACAGGGGGCGGGAGATACGCAGTATTTT. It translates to CASSLARQGAGDTQYF.

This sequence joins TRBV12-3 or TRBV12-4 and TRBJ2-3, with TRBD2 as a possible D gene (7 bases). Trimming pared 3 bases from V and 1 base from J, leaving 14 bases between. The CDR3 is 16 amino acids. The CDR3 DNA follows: TGTGCCAGCAGTTTTGGGGGGGGCCATCGCACAGATACGCAGTATTTT. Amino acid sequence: CASSFGGGHRTDTQYF.

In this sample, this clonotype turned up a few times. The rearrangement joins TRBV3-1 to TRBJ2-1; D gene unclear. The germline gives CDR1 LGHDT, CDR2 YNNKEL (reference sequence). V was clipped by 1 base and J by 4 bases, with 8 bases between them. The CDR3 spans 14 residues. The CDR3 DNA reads TGTGCCAGCAGCCAAGGCGGTCGTTACAATGAGCAGTTCTTC. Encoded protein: CASSQGGRYNEQFF.

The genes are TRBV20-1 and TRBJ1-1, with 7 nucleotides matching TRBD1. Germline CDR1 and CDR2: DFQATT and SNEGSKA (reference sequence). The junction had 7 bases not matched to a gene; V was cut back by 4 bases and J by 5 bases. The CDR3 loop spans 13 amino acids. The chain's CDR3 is CSATPDRETEAFF. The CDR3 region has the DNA TGCAGTGCTACACCTGACAGGGAGACTGAAGCTTTCTTT.

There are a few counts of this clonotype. The CDR3 loop reads CASSRSATDTQYF. The CDR3 DNA reads as TGTGCCAGCAGTAGAAGCGCCACAGATACGCAGTATTTT. V gene TRBV27 combines with J gene TRBJ2-3; D not resolved. V lost 5 bases, J lost 2 bases, and 8 bases lay in between. The CDR3 extends over 13 amino acids. Germline CDR1 reads MNHEY; CDR2 reads SMNVEV (reference sequence).

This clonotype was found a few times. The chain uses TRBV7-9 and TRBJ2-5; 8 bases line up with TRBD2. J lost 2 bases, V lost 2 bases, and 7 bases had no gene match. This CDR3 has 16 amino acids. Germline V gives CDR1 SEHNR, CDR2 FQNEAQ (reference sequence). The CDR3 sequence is CASSLNPLAGQETQYF. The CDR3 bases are TGTGCCAGCAGCTTAAACCCCCTAGCGGGTCAAGAGACCCAGTACTTC.

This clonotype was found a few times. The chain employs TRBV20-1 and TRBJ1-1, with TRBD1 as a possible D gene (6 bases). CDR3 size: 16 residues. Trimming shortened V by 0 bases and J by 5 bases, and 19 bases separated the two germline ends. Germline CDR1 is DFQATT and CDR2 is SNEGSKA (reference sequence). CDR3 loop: CSARDQQGSPVTEAFF. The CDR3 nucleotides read TGCAGTGCTAGAGATCAACAGGGCTCTCCTGTGACTGAAGCTTTCTTT.

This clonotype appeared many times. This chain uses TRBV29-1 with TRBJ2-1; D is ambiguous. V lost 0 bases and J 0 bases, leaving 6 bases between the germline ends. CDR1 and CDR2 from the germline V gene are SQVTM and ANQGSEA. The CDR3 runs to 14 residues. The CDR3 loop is CSVEDASSYNEQFF. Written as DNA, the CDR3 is TGCAGCGTTGAAGACGCCAGCTCCTACAATGAGCAGTTCTTC.

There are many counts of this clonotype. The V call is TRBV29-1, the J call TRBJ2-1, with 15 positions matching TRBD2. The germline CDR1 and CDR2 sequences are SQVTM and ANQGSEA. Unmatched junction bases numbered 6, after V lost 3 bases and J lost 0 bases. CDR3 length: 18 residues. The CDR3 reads CSVEGTSGRPSSYNEQFF. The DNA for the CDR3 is TGCAGCGTTGAGGGGACTAGCGGGAGGCCTAGCTCCTACAATGAGCAGTTCTTC.

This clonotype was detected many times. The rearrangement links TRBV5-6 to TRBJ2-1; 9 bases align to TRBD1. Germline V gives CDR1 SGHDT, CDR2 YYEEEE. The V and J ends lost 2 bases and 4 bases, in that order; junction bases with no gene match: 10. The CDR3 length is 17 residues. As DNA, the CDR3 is TGTGCCAGCAGCTTCTGGGACAGGGTGGATCATTACAATGAGCAGTTCTTC. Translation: CASSFWDRVDHYNEQFF.

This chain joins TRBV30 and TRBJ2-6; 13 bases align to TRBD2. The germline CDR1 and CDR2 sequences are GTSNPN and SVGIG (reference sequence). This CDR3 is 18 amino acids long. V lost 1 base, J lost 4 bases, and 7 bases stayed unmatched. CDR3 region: CAWSAGLAGVSGANVLTF. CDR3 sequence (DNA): TGTGCCTGGAGTGCAGGACTAGCGGGAGTTTCCGGGGCCAACGTCCTGACTTTC.

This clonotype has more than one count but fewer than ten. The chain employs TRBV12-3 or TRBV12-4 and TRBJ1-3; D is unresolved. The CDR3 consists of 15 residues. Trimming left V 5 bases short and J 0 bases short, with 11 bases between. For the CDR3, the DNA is TGTGCCAGCAGTCCCCGGTTGTCCTCTGGAAACACCATATATTTT. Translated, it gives CASSPRLSSGNTIYF.